This T cell receptor (beta chain) was identified during a study of shared clonotypes between healthy human individuals. Data came from immunoSEQ multiplex PCR; TCRdb stores just in-frame clones and leaves some out. The table records millions of clones, about 95% of them present only once. V was clipped by 1 base and J by 3 bases, with 10 bases between them. The CDR3 length is 14 residues. CDR1 and CDR2 from the germline V gene are SGDLS and YYNGEE. Naive CD8 cells lacked CD45RO, underwent positive selection for CCR7 and left out terminally differentiated effector memory CD45RA+ cells. This chain connects TRBV9 to TRBJ1-1, with D tentatively TRBD1 (5 bases). The receptor comes from a man in his late teens or twenties in good health. Sequencing was performed on naive CD8+ T cells sorted from blood. DNA of the CDR3: TGTGCCAGCAGCGTATCCGGGGCGGACACTGAAGCTTTCTTT. Its protein is CASSVSGADTEAFF.